One and the same sample provided the 26 T cell receptor beta chains below, sequenced in a study of T cells in Graves' hyperthyroidism and ophthalmopathy. Amplified TCR beta CDR3 regions came from RNA transcripts. The HTBI primer set drove a first-round RT-PCR of the TCR CDR3. Each CDR3 protein is one row after TCRdb ran MiXCR on the multiplex PCR reads. The sample includes a few hundred thousand distinct CDR3 sequences, roughly 15% of them seen just once. Specimen: blood. The source is a woman aged 60 to 75 with Graves' ophthalmopathy.

V and J are TRBV6-2 or TRBV6-3 and TRBJ2-2; perhaps TRBD2 as D (5 bases). Germline V lookup: CDR1 MNHEY, CDR2 SVGEGT. The germline V and J ends were trimmed by 6 bases and 0 bases, with 11 bases remaining between them. The CDR3 spans 15 residues. The CDR3 loop is CASSRLTTNTGELFF. CDR3 sequence (DNA): TGTGCCAGCAGCCGACTGACTACGAACACCGGGGAGCTGTTTTTT.

This clonotype was seen at least ten times. V and J are TRBV6-1 and TRBJ2-7; TRBD1 aligns across 10 bases. V gave up 7 bases and J gave up 2 bases; unmatched junction bases: 5. CDR1 and CDR2 from the germline V gene are MNHNS and SASEGT. This CDR3 region has 14 residues. The CDR3 sequence is CASTETGGPYEQYF. CDR3 nucleotides: TGTGCCAGCACGGAGACAGGGGGCCCCTACGAGCAGTACTTC.

This clonotype has ten or more counts. This chain uses TRBV7-9 with TRBJ2-7, with 13 bases fitting TRBD2. The germline V gene has CDR1 SEHNR and CDR2 FQNEAQ (reference sequence). With V trimmed by 4 bases and J by 3 bases, 3 bases remained unmatched. This CDR3 comprises 15 residues. CDR3 coding DNA: TGTGCCAGCAGCTATGGGACTAGCGGGATCTACGAGCAGTACTTC. Its translation: CASSYGTSGIYEQYF.

The table lists this clonotype with many counts. V is TRBV2 and J is TRBJ2-2; 10 bases match TRBD2. The junction had 7 bases not matched to a gene; V was cut back by 2 bases and J by 4 bases. Germline lookup yields CDR1 SNHLY and CDR2 FYNNEI. This CDR3 is built from 17 residues. CDR3 protein: CASSEWGSGRSTGELFF. For the CDR3, the DNA is TGTGCCAGCAGTGAATGGGGTAGCGGGAGGTCCACCGGGGAGCTGTTTTTT.

This clonotype was seen at least ten times. This chain connects TRBV2 to TRBJ1-5; D is undetermined. The germline gives CDR1 SNHLY, CDR2 FYNNEI. The CDR3 totals 15 residues. Trimming removed 3 bases at V and 0 bases at J, with 9 bases between. CDR3 amino acids: CASSEYRLSNQPQHF. The CDR3 DNA is TGTGCCAGCAGTGAGTACAGACTTAGCAATCAGCCCCAGCATTTT.

This clonotype was seen a handful of times. The chain uses TRBV24-1 and TRBJ2-2; the D call may be TRBD1 or TRBD2 (6 bases each). CDR3 size: 15 residues. CDR1 is KGHDR and CDR2 is SFDVKD in the germline V gene. The V gene lost 6 bases and the J gene lost 10 bases, with 20 bases spanning the gap. CDR3 region: CATSPWPRGREELFF. The CDR3 DNA is TGTGCCACCAGTCCCTGGCCCCGGGGGCGAGAGGAGCTGTTTTTT.

There are many counts of this clonotype. This chain links TRBV30 with TRBJ1-5; 9 bases align to TRBD1. The CDR3 runs to 14 residues. J was trimmed by 3 bases and V by 3 bases; bases with no gene match: 3. Germline CDR1 and CDR2: GTSNPN and SVGIG (reference sequence). As DNA, the CDR3 is TGTGCCTGGAGGACAGGGGGGAACAATCAGCCCCAGCATTTT. This translates into CAWRTGGNNQPQHF.

This clonotype appeared a few times. A much larger clone differs by one base, so this may be a read error. The chain combines TRBV2 with TRBJ2-1; a possible D gene is TRBD2 (6 bases). The CDR3 loop spans 14 amino acids. The germline V gene encodes CDR1 SNHLY and CDR2 FYNNEI. In nucleotides, the CDR3 is TGTGCCAGCAGTGCGGGAGCCCCCTACGATGAGCAGTTCTTC. Amino acids: CASSAGAPYDEQFF.

In its sample, this clonotype was seen many times. The CDR3 nucleotides are TGCGCCAGCAGCCCTCGGAGGGGGTCTAGCGGGAGCTCCTACAATGAGCAGTTCTTC. As protein: CASSPRRGSSGSSYNEQFF. The chain combines TRBV5-1 with TRBJ2-1, with TRBD2 identical over 10 bases. CDR3 length: 19 amino acids. Germline CDR1 and CDR2: SGHRS and YFSETQ. Trimming cost V 4 bases and J 0 bases; bases outside gene matches: 13.

Worth noting for this clonotype: This may come from a read error, since a much larger clone is one base off. The CDR3 end shows no conserved phenylalanine or tryptophan, and so a read error is likely. The J gene is TRBJ2-3, the V gene TRBV24-1; D may be TRBD2 (6 bases). V was clipped by 10 bases and J by 2 bases, with 15 bases between them. The CDR3 length is 14 residues. Germline-derived CDR1 and CDR2 are KGHDR and SFDVKD. The CDR3: CATSGDGPTDTQYS. The CDR3 coding sequence is TGTGCCACTTCGGGGGATGGCCCCACAGATACGCAGTATTCT.

Comment on this clonotype: The junction differs from germline at one of its ends, possibly a read error. The chain employs TRBV12-3 or TRBV12-4 and TRBJ2-2; 8 bases line up with TRBD2. The CDR3 spans 17 residues. CDR3 nucleotide sequence: TGTGCCAGCAGTTTAAGTTTGCTAGCGGGCCTCCCCGGGGAGCTGTCTTTT. This encodes CASSLSLLAGLPGELSF.

This clonotype was seen only a few times. This sequence joins TRBV7-8 and TRBJ1-2, with 10 bases identical to TRBD1. CDR3 size: 16 residues. CDR1 and CDR2 from the germline V gene are SGHVS and FQNEAQ. V was clipped by 3 bases and J by 7 bases; unmatched bases: 11. CDR3 in DNA: TGTGCCAGCAGCTTTGGTGGCCGGACAGGGGGGTCTGGCTACACCTTC. It codes for CASSFGGRTGGSGYTF.

This chain uses TRBV7-9 with TRBJ1-4; no definite D call. This CDR3 comprises 15 residues. The V gene lost 5 bases and the J gene lost 9 bases, with 19 bases spanning the gap. CDR1 and CDR2 from the germline V gene are SEHNR and FQNEAQ (reference sequence). The CDR3 protein is CASSPVSPVAQKLFF. The CDR3 DNA follows: TGTGCCAGCAGCCCCGTGTCCCCGGTGGCTCAAAAACTGTTTTTT.

This clonotype was seen many times. CDR3 in amino acids: CASSRYYNEQFF. CDR3 bases: TGTGCCAGCAGTAGATACTACAATGAGCAGTTCTTC. V and J are TRBV28 and TRBJ2-1, with unresolved D. The V and J ends lost 5 bases and 3 bases respectively, with 5 bases between them. This CDR3 has 12 amino acids. Germline V gene data show CDR1 as MDHEN and CDR2 as SYDVKM.

This clonotype was recorded at least ten times. The chain is built from TRBV12-3 or TRBV12-4 and TRBJ1-6; D is unclear. V lost 2 bases, J lost 4 bases, and 6 bases lay in between. This CDR3 is built from 14 residues. In DNA, the CDR3 is TGTGCCAGCAGTTTATCAGTATATAATTCACCCCTCCACTTT. It encodes CASSLSVYNSPLHF.

This clonotype was counted at least ten times. The chain carries TRBV28 and TRBJ2-5, with a tentative D call TRBD1 (5 bases). The CDR3 length is 14 residues. Between the trimmed V and J ends, which lost 5 bases and 4 bases, there was a span of 14 bases. CDR1 is MDHEN and CDR2 is SYDVKM in the germline V gene. The CDR3 nucleotides read TGTGCCAGCAGTCGGTCCCAGGGTAGAGAGACCCAGTACTTC. It translates to CASSRSQGRETQYF. Variable domain in full (rest from reference TRBV28 and TRBJ2-5): DVKVTQSSRYLVKRTGEKVFLECVQDMDHENMFWYRQDPGLGLRLIYFSYDVKMKEKGDIPEGYSVSREKKERFSLILESASTNQTSMYLCASSRSQGRETQYFGPGTRLLVL.

This clonotype occurred many times. The chain employs TRBV27 and TRBJ2-1; perhaps TRBD2 as D (5 bases). The CDR3 covers 17 residues. Germline loops: CDR1 MNHEY, CDR2 SMNVEV (reference sequence). V gave up 2 bases and J gave up 0 bases, with 14 bases separating them. CDR3 in amino acids: CASSLRVSGVSYNEQFF. The CDR3, as DNA: TGTGCCAGCAGTTTAAGAGTAAGCGGAGTCTCCTACAATGAGCAGTTCTTC.

For this clonotype: This may come from a read error, since a much larger clone is one base off. The gene calls are TRBV18 and TRBJ2-4; a weak D match, TRBD1 (5 bases). The germline V gene has CDR1 KGHSH and CDR2 LQKENI. The CDR3 consists of 13 residues. Trimming left V 4 bases short and J 8 bases short, with 12 bases between. CDR3 DNA sequence: TGTGCCAGCTCACGGTCGAAAGGGGACATTCAGTACTTC. Translating gives CASSRSKGDIQYF.

This clonotype was seen many times. The chain joins TRBV28 to TRBJ1-1, with D hard to call. From germline, CDR1 is MDHEN and CDR2 SYDVKM. The CDR3 sequence is 14 residues long. Trimming left V 8 bases short and J 2 bases short, with 15 bases between. Here the CDR3 reads CASPPPGLNTEAFF. CDR3 bases: TGTGCCAGCCCTCCACCCGGCCTTAACACTGAAGCTTTCTTT.

As to this clonotype: A much larger clonotype is one base distant, so this may be a read error. This chain links TRBV7-9 with TRBJ2-7; either TRBD1 or TRBD2 may fit D (5 bases each). V was shortened by 5 bases and J by 6 bases, with 14 bases between the two germline ends. CDR3 length: 13 amino acids. The V gene's germline CDR1 is SEHNR and CDR2 FQNEAQ (reference sequence). The CDR3 protein is CASSTAGGGEQYF. For the CDR3, the DNA is TGTGCCAGCAGCACTGCTGGGGGTGGCGAGCAGTACTTC.

The chain has TRBV5-1 and TRBJ2-3, with 10 bases fitting TRBD2. Germline CDR1 and CDR2: SGHRS and YFSETQ. Unmatched junction bases numbered 9, after V lost 1 base and J lost 4 bases. The CDR3 extends over 17 amino acids. The CDR3 DNA reads TGCGCCAGCAGCTTGTCTCCTCTAGCGGGAGATGCAGATACGCAGTATTTT. Translating gives CASSLSPLAGDADTQYF.

The rearrangement uses TRBV6-5 and TRBJ2-3, with 12 bases identical to TRBD2. The germline V gene encodes CDR1 MNHEY and CDR2 SVGAGI. With V trimmed by 2 bases and J by 6 bases, 21 bases remained unmatched. The CDR3 totals 21 residues. CDR3 sequence (DNA): TGTGCCAGCAGTTACCTTACAGGAGCCGGGACTAGCGGGCGTATTTCGGATACGCAGTATTTT. This translates into CASSYLTGAGTSGRISDTQYF.

The sample holds many counts of this clonotype. The J gene is TRBJ1-1, the V gene TRBV7-2; 7 bases agree with TRBD1. CDR1 and CDR2 (germline): SGHTA, FQGNSA. The CDR3 length is 13 residues. V gave up 5 bases and J gave up 4 bases; unmatched junction bases: 4. DNA of the CDR3: TGTGCCAGCAGCCCCTGGACAGGCACTGAAGCTTTCTTT. Translating it yields CASSPWTGTEAFF. The whole variable domain, remainder taken from reference TRBV7-2 and TRBJ1-1, is GAGVSQSPSNKVTEKGKDVELRCDPISGHTALYWYRQSLGQGLEFLIYFQGNSAPDKSGLPSDRFSAERTGGSVSTLTIQRTQQEDSAVYLCASSPWTGTEAFFGQGTRLTVV.

This sequence joins TRBV24-1 and TRBJ2-1, with D maybe TRBD2 (5 bases). The CDR3 extends over 15 amino acids. V dropped 1 base and J dropped 1 base, with 7 bases sitting between them. Germline CDR1 reads KGHDR; CDR2 reads SFDVKD. The CDR3 nucleotides are TGTGCCACCAGTGATTTCAGCGGATCCTACAATGAGCAGTTCTTC. As protein: CATSDFSGSYNEQFF.

This clonotype was observed at least ten times. This chain connects TRBV3-1 to TRBJ2-5, with 8 bases aligning to TRBD1. This CDR3 is 17 amino acids long. Trimming at V came to 2 bases and at J to 0 bases, leaving 8 bases not matched to a gene. CDR1 is LGHDT and CDR2 is YNNKEL in the germline V gene (reference sequence). CDR3 coding DNA: TGTGCCAGCAGCCAACTAGGACAGGGCGAATACCAAGAGACCCAGTACTTC. It is translated as CASSQLGQGEYQETQYF.

This clonotype was observed a few times. The V and J genes are TRBV24-1 and TRBJ2-2, with D possibly being TRBD2 (6 bases). The CDR3 contains 13 residues. Germline V gene sequence: CDR1 KGHDR, CDR2 SFDVKD. V was trimmed by 9 bases and J by 6 bases, leaving 13 bases between them. For the CDR3, the DNA is TGTGCCACCCGGGGACTCGGACCCGGGGAGCTGTTTTTT. As protein: CATRGLGPGELFF.